The subject of this entry is one T cell receptor beta chain. What this receptor recognizes is not known. One base away there is no much larger clone; base qualities are not given. This sample stems from a study of response to subunit inactivated influenza vaccine (dated by TCRdb to the late 2010s). Concerning the study at large: The study used deep quantitative T cell receptor repertoire profiling to track responses to a trivalent subunit inactivated influenza vaccine. Paper-wide results and their limitations: It was suggested by the authors that each seasonal influenza vaccination may recruit only a limited number of new T cells.

Cut back by 4 bases and 0 bases, the V and J ends lie 17 bases apart. The germline V gene encodes CDR1 SGHDT and CDR2 YYEEEE. Spanning cysteine to phenylalanine, the CDR3 consists of 16 amino acids. Of all the DNA, just the CDR3 is kept, 48 bases in frame from base 1. Library method: RT-PCR. The data were produced on an Illumina HiSeq 2500. The public reads were quality trimmed at Q25 with fastp and then assembled into clones with MiXCR by TCRdb, keeping productive beta chains. Entries that share a CDR3 protein sequence are merged under the most common genes and DNA. This sample has about 570,000 distinct CDR3 sequences in its table, and 11% of those were observed once. Approximately 10% of the sample is taken by the ten largest. These data were also reused for a study on T cells expressing NK-cell markers. In that second paper, the authors write: TCR beta cDNA libraries were made by 5'RACE template switching that added a universal primer site and unique molecular identifiers. Seven or eight donors provided sorted CD3+CD56+NKG2C+, CD3+CD56+NKG2C- and CD3+CD56-NKG2C+ T-cell subsets, whose TCR beta-chain repertoires were profiled. Seven of the eight sequenced donors were HCMV-seropositive and one was HCMV-seronegative. In several experiments an anti-gammadeltaTCR antibody was added to restrict sorting to alphabetaTCR-expressing T cells. In over 5 donors, the dominant CD3+CD56+NKG2C+ clonotypes were among the top 10 CD8+ clonotypes and accounted for roughly 1.0-8% of CD8+ T cells. Those dominant clonotypes were again the most abundant among CD3+CD56-NKG2C+ cells in several donors, at 28.3-60.1%. It remained unclear whether the expanded NKG2C-expressing T cell clones were specific for HCMV antigens. Randomly selected healthy volunteers, three men and five women, were used as the eight sequenced donors. HCMV serostatus was determined by detecting HCMV-specific IgG in serum with a commercial ELISA kit. Ficoll density gradient centrifugation was used to isolate peripheral blood mononuclear cells from blood. For roughly six donors, bulk peripheral blood T-cell repertoires were additionally sequenced from unsorted PBMC. cDNA synthesis was primed from the TCR beta constant segment and was followed by two successive PCR amplification steps. Illumina HiSeq 2000/2500, MiSeq or NextSeq was used to sequence libraries as 2 x 150 bp reads. MIGEC was used to demultiplex reads and group the reads by UMI, and MiTCR was used to assemble and quantify clonotypes. To remove erroneous sequences, TCR cDNA sequences were retained only when supported by two or more reads. The tcR package was used for downstream repertoire analysis, and clonotypes were matched between fractions using CDR3 nucleotide sequence together with V segment. VDJmatch was used to annotate antigen specificity against VDJdb, with one amino acid substitution allowed in CDR3.

This sample comprised PBMCs from blood, obtained on the day of vaccination. This chain joins TRBV5-6 to TRBJ2-7; the D gene could be TRBD1 or TRBD2, each one agreeing over 5 bases. This clonotype was obtained from a man aged 50-60 years who received an inactivated influenza vaccine. Donor details come from another sample of the same person, matched by shared clones. The CDR3 loop reads CASSTLGATDSYEQYF. The DNA sequence is given as TGTGCCAGCAGCACCCTCGGGGCGACGGACTCCTACGAGCAGTACTTC.